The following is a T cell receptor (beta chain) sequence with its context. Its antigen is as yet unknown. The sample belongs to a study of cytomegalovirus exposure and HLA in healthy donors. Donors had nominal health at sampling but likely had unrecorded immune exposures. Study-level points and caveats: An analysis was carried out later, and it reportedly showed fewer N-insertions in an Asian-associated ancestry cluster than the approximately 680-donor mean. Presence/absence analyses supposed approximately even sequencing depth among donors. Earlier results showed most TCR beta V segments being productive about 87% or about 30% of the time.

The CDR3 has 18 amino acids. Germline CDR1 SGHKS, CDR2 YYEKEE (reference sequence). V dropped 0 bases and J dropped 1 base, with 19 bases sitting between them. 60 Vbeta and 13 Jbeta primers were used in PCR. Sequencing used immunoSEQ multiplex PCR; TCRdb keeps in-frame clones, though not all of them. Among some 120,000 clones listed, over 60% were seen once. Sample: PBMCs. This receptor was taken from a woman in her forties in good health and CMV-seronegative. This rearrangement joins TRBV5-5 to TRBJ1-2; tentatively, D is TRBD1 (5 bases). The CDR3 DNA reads TGTGCCAGCAGCTTGGCCAGCGGGGCCGGCACGATTAACTATGGCTACACCTTC. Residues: CASSLASGAGTINYGYTF.